This is a list of T cell receptor beta chains from one sample in a study of T cells expressing NK-cell markers. From its re-call of the 5' RACE reads, TCRdb lists each CDR3 protein once, without DNA. This repertoire includes over 350,000 distinct CDR3 sequences. The sequenced material came from blood T cells: a sorted CD56 or NKG2C T cell subset, CD4+ or CD8+ T cells, or bulk PBMC T cells (not recorded which). These receptor sequences come from a woman in her 50s in good health. CDR3s include the opening cysteine and the closing phenylalanine or tryptophan.

v_gene,j_gene,CDR3aa
TRBV25-1,TRBJ2-5,CASSAVAGIQETQYF
TRBV3-1,TRBJ2-1,CASSQDGRPDYNEQFF
TRBV3-1,TRBJ2-2,CASSGTYTGELFF
TRBV24-1,TRBJ2-6,CATSDMGPGANVLTF
TRBV11-2,TRBJ2-2,CASTLRGGGPYTGELFF
TRBV11-3,TRBJ2-2,CASSRPGTRVTGELFF
TRBV5-1,TRBJ1-4,CASSLGRGAMEKLFF
TRBV29-1,TRBJ1-2,CSVWGEAGGYTF
TRBV19,TRBJ1-1,CASSIDLENTEAFF
TRBV6-6,TRBJ2-1,CASSYGGRAYNEQFF
TRBV29-1,TRBJ2-1,CSAEGASSRNEQFF
TRBV20-1,TRBJ1-6,CSATTGSSPLHF
TRBV12-3/TRBV12-4,TRBJ2-5,CASSSGKETQYF
TRBV11-3,TRBJ2-1,CASSARGPFFNEQFF
TRBV7-3,TRBJ2-7,CASSLNGRASGEQYF
TRBV27,TRBJ2-7,CASSPQGLQMNLHYEQYF
TRBV6-2/TRBV6-3,TRBJ2-3,CASSYLASGRQDTQYF
TRBV10-2,TRBJ2-7,CASRPGTTYEQYF
TRBV12-5,TRBJ2-3,CASGFGLGGADTQYF
TRBV3-1,TRBJ1-1,CASSQGSDGLLNTEAFF
TRBV5-1,TRBJ2-2,CASSLYLGLNTGELFF
TRBV4-1,TRBJ2-1,CASRLTGGGNEQFF
TRBV12-3/TRBV12-4,TRBJ1-1,CASSLADGIEAFF
TRBV12-5,TRBJ2-3,CASGLAQPTDTQYF
TRBV5-1,TRBJ2-3,CASSRTSGHTDTQYF
TRBV20-1,TRBJ2-3,CSARVGLATDTQYF
TRBV10-3,TRBJ2-7,CASRAEAYEQYF
TRBV19,TRBJ2-1,CASSQGGTSGGEQFF
TRBV5-1,TRBJ2-1,CASSRDSLVIDEQFF
TRBV14,TRBJ2-4,CASSQDQGVKNIQYF
TRBV11-2,TRBJ2-5,CASSFQGNPQETQYF
TRBV12-3/TRBV12-4,TRBJ1-4,CASSLATYATNEKLFF
TRBV29-1,TRBJ2-1,CSALETLGGSHEQFF
TRBV11-3,TRBJ2-1,CASSFSLERYNEQFF
TRBV7-6,TRBJ1-1,CASRMADGTEAFF
TRBV15,TRBJ1-2,CATSRNPGEDYGYTF
TRBV12-3/TRBV12-4,TRBJ2-5,CASSLGDRTQETQYF
TRBV12-3/TRBV12-4,TRBJ2-7,CASSPHRGSYEQYF
TRBV5-1,TRBJ2-2,CASSLGPRSTEGSGELFF
TRBV5-1,TRBJ2-3,CASSLEGRDPRSDTQYF
TRBV10-3,TRBJ2-6,CAISPGQGHSGANVLTF
TRBV20-1,TRBJ2-1,CSAPFGGLSYNEQFF
TRBV19,TRBJ2-7,CASSISQSYEQYF
TRBV11-2,TRBJ2-2,CASCTGLVTGELFF
TRBV12-3/TRBV12-4,TRBJ2-2,CASSLTGVKNTGELFF
TRBV6-1,TRBJ2-5,CASSGGLQRETQYF
TRBV20-1,TRBJ1-1,CSATPQGEAFF
TRBV10-3,TRBJ2-5,CAISESPSREDRSF
TRBV20-1,TRBJ2-7,CSARDTSGSYEQYF
TRBV20-1,TRBJ2-1,CSARGRGALYNEQFF
TRBV7-9,TRBJ2-7,CASSLGSGTSGPYEQYF
TRBV27,TRBJ1-5,CASSRAGQGIQPQHF
TRBV6-5,TRBJ2-5,CASSYSPGRVETQYF
TRBV20-1,TRBJ2-7,CSANLAGDEQYF
TRBV29-1,TRBJ2-1,CSVEGGIRSYNEQFF
TRBV28,TRBJ1-5,CASSDTINQPQHF
TRBV27,TRBJ1-5,CASSPVQSSGGNQPQHF
TRBV28,TRBJ2-7,CASSFRAGAYEQYF
TRBV7-2,TRBJ2-1,CASSLRLAGVAYNEQFF
TRBV5-1,TRBJ2-5,CASSWMGLETQYF